This T cell receptor (beta chain) is drawn from a study of regulatory T cells in long-lasting Graves disease. Study-wide findings and caveats: New patients shared 800 to 1,000 public clonotypes, fewer than the approximately 2,500 shared by persistent patients. Compared with new cases, persistent Graves' patients showed reduced TCR diversity.

Time point specified: newly diagnosed GD, antithyroid drugs for less than 3 months. Preparation of the TCR library used RNA extracted from PBMCs. To make TCR beta libraries, researchers used iRepertoire HTBI primers and Arm-PCR of CDR3 regions. MiXCR, applied by TCRdb to the multiplex PCR reads, yields one record per CDR3 protein. The repertoire consists of 350,000 to 400,000 distinct CDR3 sequences, with 15% to 20% occurring once and the leading ten covering 20%. Details on this clonotype: Its target is not known. A much larger clone is a single base away; this may be a read error.

Between the trimmed V and J ends, which lost 3 bases and 4 bases, there was a span of 6 bases. The CDR3 runs to 12 residues. These data were likewise used in another study, on T cells in Graves' hyperthyroidism and ophthalmopathy. That source notes: With the HTBI primer set, the TCR CDR3 went through a first round of RT-PCR.

This material consisted of peripheral blood mononuclear cells (PBMCs), taken at new diagnosis, from a patient treated with antithyroid drugs. The source is a young woman with Graves disease. The chain combines TRBV12-3 or TRBV12-4 with TRBJ1-2; D unresolved. DNA of the CDR3: TGTGCCAGCAGTTTTTTGAGCTATGGCTACACCTTC. It specifies CASSFLSYGYTF.